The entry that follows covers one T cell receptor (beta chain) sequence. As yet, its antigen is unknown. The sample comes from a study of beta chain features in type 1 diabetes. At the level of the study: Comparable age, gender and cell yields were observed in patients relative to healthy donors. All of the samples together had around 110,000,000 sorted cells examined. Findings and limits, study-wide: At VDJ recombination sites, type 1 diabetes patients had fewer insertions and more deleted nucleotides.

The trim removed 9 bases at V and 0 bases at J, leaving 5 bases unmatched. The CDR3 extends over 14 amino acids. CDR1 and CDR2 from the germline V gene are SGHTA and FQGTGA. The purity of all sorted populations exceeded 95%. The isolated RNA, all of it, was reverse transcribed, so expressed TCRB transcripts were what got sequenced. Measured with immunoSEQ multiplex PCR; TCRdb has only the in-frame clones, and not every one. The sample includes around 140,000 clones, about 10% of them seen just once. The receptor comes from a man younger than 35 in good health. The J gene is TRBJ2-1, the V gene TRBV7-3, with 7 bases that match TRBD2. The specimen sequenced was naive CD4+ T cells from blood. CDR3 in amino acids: CASSPGGSYNEQFF. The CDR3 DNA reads TGTGCCAGTTCGCCGGGGGGCTCCTACAATGAGCAGTTCTTC.